The T cell receptor beta chain described here comes from a study of blood T cell repertoires in COVID-19. Whole-study context: Researchers got acute and convalescent COVID-19 samples from the United States, Italy and Spain.

The table came from immunoSEQ multiplex PCR; TCRdb's copy has only in-frame clones and leaves some out. This table holds over 200,000 clones, under 90% found once. This clone was counted a single time. CDR1 is SGHRS, CDR2 YFSETQ, per germline. The ends lost 0 bases at V and 15 bases at J; junction bases unmatched: 20. There are 17 residues in the CDR3. The chain is built from TRBV5-1 and TRBJ2-1; 8 bases are a match to TRBD2. The sample consisted of peripheral blood. The origin of this receptor is a man aged 60 to 75 who had recovered from COVID-19. CDR3 in DNA: TGCGCCAGCAGCTTGGAGAGCTTAGTCGGAGGCGGGAGGCCGCTGTTCTTC. It is translated as CASSLESLVGGGRPLFF.